The 9 T cell receptor beta chains listed next were all sequenced from one sample in a study of CD8+ T cells in alopecia areata. cDNA reverse transcribed from extracted RNA served as the sequencing template. Profiled with immunoSEQ multiplex PCR; TCRdb holds only in-frame clones, not every one. The sample lists about 270,000 clones; around 64% were seen once. Treatment here: oral pan-JAK inhibitor, 5-10 mg twice daily. This specimen was CD4+ T cells sorted from blood, taken around week 53, from a patient treated with tofacitinib. The receptors originated from a human donor with alopecia areata.

The chain's CDR3 is CAWSNILDVHSGNTIYF. CDR3 coding DNA: TGTGCCTGGAGTAACATATTAGACGTACACTCTGGAAACACCATATATTTT. The chain carries TRBV30 and TRBJ1-3; unclear D gene. The germline V gene encodes CDR1 GTSNPN and CDR2 SVGIG (reference sequence). With 2 bases removed from V and 0 bases from J, the gap between germline ends came to 17 bases. The CDR3 consists of 17 residues.

J is TRBJ2-2 and V is TRBV27; no clear D gene. Germline V gene sequence: CDR1 MNHEY, CDR2 SMNVEV (reference sequence). The CDR3 has 14 amino acids. Trimming removed 3 bases from V and 4 bases from J, with 9 bases in between. The CDR3 region has the DNA TGTGCCAGCAGTTTCCCGGGCCCCACCGGGGAGCTGTTTTTT. Residues: CASSFPGPTGELFF.

CDR3 DNA: TGTGCCAGCAGCTTAATGGGACAGGGATTCTACGAGCAGTACTTC. Its protein is CASSLMGQGFYEQYF. The chain couples TRBV11-2 to TRBJ2-7; 9 positions agree with TRBD1. The CDR3 runs to 15 residues. CDR1 SGHAT and CDR2 FQNNGV come from the germline V gene. After removal of 2 bases from V and 3 bases from J, the junction contained 5 bases not matched to a gene. The entire variable domain, with the rest obtained from reference TRBV11-2 and TRBJ2-7, is as follows: EAGVAQSPRYKIIEKRQSVAFWCNPISGHATLYWYQQILGQGPKLLIQFQNNGVVDDSQLPKDRFSAERLKGVDSTLKIQPAKLEDSAVYLCASSLMGQGFYEQYFGPGTRLTVT.

The chain uses TRBV30 and TRBJ1-1; D is ambiguous. The CDR3 contains 12 residues. Germline V gene data show CDR1 as GTSNPN and CDR2 as SVGIG (reference sequence). Trimming took off 2 bases at V and 7 bases at J, with 11 bases between the two ends. CDR3 coding DNA: TGTGCCTGGAGTAAGTGGGGTGATGAAGCTTTCTTT. It codes for CAWSKWGDEAFF.

This chain uses TRBV25-1 with TRBJ1-1; possible D gene TRBD1, 5 bases. Germline V gene lookup returns CDR1 MGHDK and CDR2 SYGVNS. The ends were cut back, 1 base at V and 5 bases at J, with 11 bases in the middle. This CDR3 region has 14 residues. CDR3 sequence: CASSESGGATEAFF. The CDR3 DNA reads TGTGCCAGCAGTGAATCGGGGGGAGCTACTGAAGCTTTCTTT. The full variable domain, rest sourced from reference TRBV25-1 and TRBJ1-1, is EADIYQTPRYLVIGTGKKITLECSQTMGHDKMYWYQQDPGMELHLIHYSYGVNSTEKGDLSSESTVSRIRTEHFPLTLESARPSHTSQYLCASSESGGATEAFFGQGTRLTVV.

The chain employs TRBV7-3 and TRBJ2-1; D not certain. The CDR3 runs to 15 residues. V shed 5 bases and J shed 0 bases, with 11 bases lying between them. Per germline, CDR1 SGHTA and CDR2 FQGTGA. The chain's CDR3 is CASSPQESSYNEQFF. CDR3 nucleotide sequence: TGTGCCAGCAGCCCCCAGGAGAGCTCCTACAATGAGCAGTTCTTC.

The chain employs TRBV15 and TRBJ1-1; D gene unclear. Germline lookup yields CDR1 LNHNV and CDR2 YYDKDF (reference sequence). This CDR3 is 13 amino acids long. The ends were cut back, 4 bases at V and 3 bases at J, with 9 bases in the middle. In nucleotides, the CDR3 is TGTGCCACCAGCACCGGATTAGACACTGAAGCTTTCTTT. It yields the protein CATSTGLDTEAFF. The whole variable domain, remainder taken from reference TRBV15 and TRBJ1-1, is DAMVIQNPRYQVTQFGKPVTLSCSQTLNHNVMYWYQQKSSQAPKLLFHYYDKDFNNEADTPDNFQSRRPNTSFCFLDIRSPGLGDTAMYLCATSTGLDTEAFFGQGTRLTVV.

The V gene is TRBV6-6, the J gene TRBJ1-2; D is unclear. The CDR3 contains 11 residues. The V end lost 7 bases, the J end lost 2 bases, and 5 bases lay between the germline ends. CDR1 and CDR2 (germline): MNHNY, SVGAGI (reference sequence). The CDR3 sequence: CASNGNYGYTF. The DNA for the CDR3 is TGTGCCAGCAACGGAAACTATGGCTACACCTTC.

V usage is TRBV9 and J usage is TRBJ2-7; D might be TRBD1 or TRBD2, each matching 5 bases. Looked up from germline, CDR1 is SGDLS and CDR2 is YYNGEE. Trimming removed 2 bases from V and 0 bases from J, with 12 bases in between. The CDR3 extends over 15 amino acids. The CDR3 is CASSVTGANSYEQYF. CDR3 nucleotides: TGTGCCAGCAGCGTCACCGGGGCGAACTCCTACGAGCAGTACTTC.